This T cell receptor (beta chain) was profiled in a study of blood T cell repertoires in COVID-19. Turning to the study itself: From the United States, Italy and Spain came samples of acute and convalescent COVID-19.

Clones were read by immunoSEQ multiplex PCR, and TCRdb kept only the in-frame ones, dropping some. The sample includes about 94,000 clones, about 80% seen only once; the top ten take roughly 6.3%. The length of the CDR3 is 15 residues. Losses at the gene ends were 5 bases for V and 6 bases for J; bases not matched to a gene: 11. Germline assignment: CDR1 ENHRY and CDR2 SYGVKD. Material: peripheral blood. The V call is TRBV10-3, the J call TRBJ2-7; 9 positions agree with TRBD1. The sequence was collected from a man in his sixties with acute or convalescent COVID-19. The CDR3 region has the DNA TGTGCCATCAGTCCAAGGACAGGGGCCGGAGGCGAGCAGTACTTC. As protein: CAISPRTGAGGEQYF.